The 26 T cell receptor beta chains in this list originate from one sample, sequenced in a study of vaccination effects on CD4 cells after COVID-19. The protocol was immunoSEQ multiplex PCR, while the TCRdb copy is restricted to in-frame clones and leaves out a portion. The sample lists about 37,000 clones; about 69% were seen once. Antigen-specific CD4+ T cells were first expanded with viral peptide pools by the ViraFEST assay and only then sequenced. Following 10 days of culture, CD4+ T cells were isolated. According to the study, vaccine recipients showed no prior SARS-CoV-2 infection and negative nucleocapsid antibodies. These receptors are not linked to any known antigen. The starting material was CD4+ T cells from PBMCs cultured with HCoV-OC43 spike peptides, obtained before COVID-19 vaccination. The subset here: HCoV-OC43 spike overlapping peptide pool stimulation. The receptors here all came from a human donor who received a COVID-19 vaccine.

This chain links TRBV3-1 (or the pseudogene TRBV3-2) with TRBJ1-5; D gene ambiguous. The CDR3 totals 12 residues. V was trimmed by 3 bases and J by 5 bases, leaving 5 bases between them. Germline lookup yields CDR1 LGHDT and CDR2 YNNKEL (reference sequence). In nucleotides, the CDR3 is TGTGCCAGCAGCCAGGCCTATCAGCCCCAGCATTTT. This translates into CASSQAYQPQHF.

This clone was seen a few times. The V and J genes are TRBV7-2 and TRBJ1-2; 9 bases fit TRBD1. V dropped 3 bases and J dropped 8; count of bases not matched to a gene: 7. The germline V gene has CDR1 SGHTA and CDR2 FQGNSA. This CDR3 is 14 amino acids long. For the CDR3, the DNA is TGTGCCAGCAGCTTCCAACAGGGGGCGACGGGCTACACCTTC. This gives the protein CASSFQQGATGYTF.

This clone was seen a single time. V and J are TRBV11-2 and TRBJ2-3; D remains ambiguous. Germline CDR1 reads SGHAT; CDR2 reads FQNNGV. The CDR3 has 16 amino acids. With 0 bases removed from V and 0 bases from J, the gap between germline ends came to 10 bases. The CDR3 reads CASSLDRFTSTDTQYF. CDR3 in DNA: TGTGCCAGCAGCTTAGATAGGTTTACTAGCACAGATACGCAGTATTTT.

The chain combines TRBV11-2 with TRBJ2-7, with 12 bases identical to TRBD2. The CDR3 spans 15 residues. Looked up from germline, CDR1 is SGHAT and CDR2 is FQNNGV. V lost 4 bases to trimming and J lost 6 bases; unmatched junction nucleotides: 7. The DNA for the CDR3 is TGTGCCAGCAGCTCATCTAGCGGGGGGGGCGGCGAGCAGTACTTC. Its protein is CASSSSSGGGGEQYF.

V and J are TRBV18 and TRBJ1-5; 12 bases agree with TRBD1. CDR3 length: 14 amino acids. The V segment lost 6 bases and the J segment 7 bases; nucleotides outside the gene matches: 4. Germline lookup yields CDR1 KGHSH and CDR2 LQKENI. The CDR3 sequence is CASSGQGARQPQHF. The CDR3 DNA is TGTGCCAGCTCGGGACAGGGGGCTCGACAGCCCCAGCATTTT.

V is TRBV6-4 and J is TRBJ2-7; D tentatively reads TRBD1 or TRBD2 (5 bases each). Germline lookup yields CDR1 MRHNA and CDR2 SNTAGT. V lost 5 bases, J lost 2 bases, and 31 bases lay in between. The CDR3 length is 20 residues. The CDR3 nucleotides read TGTGCCAGCAGTACCCCCGGGACCCGAGGGTTCGAGACTCGTCCCTACGAGCAGTACTTC. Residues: CASSTPGTRGFETRPYEQYF.

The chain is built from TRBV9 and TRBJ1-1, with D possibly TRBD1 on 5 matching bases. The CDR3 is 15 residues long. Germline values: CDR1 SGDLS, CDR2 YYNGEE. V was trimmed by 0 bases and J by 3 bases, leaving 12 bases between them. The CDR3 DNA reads TGTGCCAGCAGCGTAGAGGGTCAGGGCTACACTGAAGCTTTCTTT. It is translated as CASSVEGQGYTEAFF.

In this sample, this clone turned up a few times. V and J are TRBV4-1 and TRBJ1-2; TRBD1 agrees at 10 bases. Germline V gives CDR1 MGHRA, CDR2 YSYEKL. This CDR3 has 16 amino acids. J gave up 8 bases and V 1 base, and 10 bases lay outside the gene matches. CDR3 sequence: CASSQGGQGKKEGYTF. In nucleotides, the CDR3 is TGCGCCAGCAGCCAAGGGGGACAGGGGAAGAAGGAGGGCTACACCTTC.

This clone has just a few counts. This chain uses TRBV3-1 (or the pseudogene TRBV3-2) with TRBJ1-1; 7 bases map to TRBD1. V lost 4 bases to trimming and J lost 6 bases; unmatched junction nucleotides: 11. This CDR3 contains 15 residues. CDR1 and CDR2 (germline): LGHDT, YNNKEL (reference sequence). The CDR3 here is CASSLGLQGWAEAFF. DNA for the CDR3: TGTGCCAGCAGCCTGGGGTTACAGGGGTGGGCTGAAGCTTTCTTT.

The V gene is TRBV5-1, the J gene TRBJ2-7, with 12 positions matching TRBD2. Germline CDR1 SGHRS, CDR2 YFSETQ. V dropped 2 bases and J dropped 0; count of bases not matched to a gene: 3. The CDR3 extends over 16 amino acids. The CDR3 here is CASSFQTSGSSYEQYF. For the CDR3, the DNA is TGCGCCAGCAGCTTCCAGACTAGCGGGAGCTCCTACGAGCAGTACTTC.

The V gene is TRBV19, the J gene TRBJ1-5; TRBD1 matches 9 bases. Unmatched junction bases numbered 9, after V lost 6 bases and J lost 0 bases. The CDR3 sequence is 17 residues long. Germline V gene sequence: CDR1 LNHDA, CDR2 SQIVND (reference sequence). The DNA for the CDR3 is TGTGCCAGTAGGGCCATTGACAGGGGGGTTAGCAATCAGCCCCAGCATTTT. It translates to CASRAIDRGVSNQPQHF.

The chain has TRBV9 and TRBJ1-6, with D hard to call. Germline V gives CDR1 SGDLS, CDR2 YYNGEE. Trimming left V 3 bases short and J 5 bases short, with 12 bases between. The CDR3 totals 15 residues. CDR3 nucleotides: TGTGCCAGCAGCGCCATGACCCCTGATAATTCACCCCTCCACTTT. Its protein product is CASSAMTPDNSPLHF. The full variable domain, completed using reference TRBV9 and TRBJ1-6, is DSGVTQTPKHLITATGQRVTLRCSPRSGDLSVYWYQQSLDQGLQFLIQYYNGEERAKGNILERFSAQQFPDLHSELNLSSLELGDSALYFCASSAMTPDNSPLHFGNGTRLTVT.

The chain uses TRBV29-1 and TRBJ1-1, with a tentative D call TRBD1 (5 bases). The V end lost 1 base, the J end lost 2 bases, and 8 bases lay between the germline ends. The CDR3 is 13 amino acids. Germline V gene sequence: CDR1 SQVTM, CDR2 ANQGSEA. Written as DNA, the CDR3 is TGCAGCGTTGAAGCGCAGGGAAACACTGAAGCTTTCTTT. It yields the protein CSVEAQGNTEAFF.

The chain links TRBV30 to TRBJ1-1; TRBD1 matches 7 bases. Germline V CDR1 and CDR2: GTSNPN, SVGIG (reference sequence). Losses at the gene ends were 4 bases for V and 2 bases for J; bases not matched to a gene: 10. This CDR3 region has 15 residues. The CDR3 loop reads CAWTEGTVLNTEAFF. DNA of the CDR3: TGTGCCTGGACCGAGGGGACAGTTCTAAACACTGAAGCTTTCTTT.

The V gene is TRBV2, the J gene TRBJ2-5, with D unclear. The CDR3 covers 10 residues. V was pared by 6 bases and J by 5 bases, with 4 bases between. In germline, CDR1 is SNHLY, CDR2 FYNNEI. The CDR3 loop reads CASSLETQYF. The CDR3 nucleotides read TGTGCCAGCAGCCTCGAGACCCAGTACTTC.

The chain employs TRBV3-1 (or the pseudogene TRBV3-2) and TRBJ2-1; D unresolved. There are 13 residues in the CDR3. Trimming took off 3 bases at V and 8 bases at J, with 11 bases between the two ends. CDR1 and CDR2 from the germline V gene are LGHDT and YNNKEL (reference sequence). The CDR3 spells CASSQTSGDEQFF. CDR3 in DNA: TGTGCCAGCAGCCAGACCTCGGGCGATGAGCAGTTCTTC.

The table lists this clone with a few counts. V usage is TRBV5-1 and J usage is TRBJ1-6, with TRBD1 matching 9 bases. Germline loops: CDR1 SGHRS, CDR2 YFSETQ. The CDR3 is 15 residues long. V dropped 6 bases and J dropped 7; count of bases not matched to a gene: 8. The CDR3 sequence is CASTLRQGENSPLHF. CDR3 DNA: TGCGCCAGCACCCTCCGACAGGGGGAGAATTCACCCCTCCACTTT. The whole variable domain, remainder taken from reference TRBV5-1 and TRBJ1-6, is KAGVTQTPRYLIKTRGQQVTLSCSPISGHRSVSWYQQTPGQGLQFLFEYFSETQRNKGNFPGRFSGRQFSNSRSEMNVSTLELGDSALYLCASTLRQGENSPLHFGNGTRLTVT.

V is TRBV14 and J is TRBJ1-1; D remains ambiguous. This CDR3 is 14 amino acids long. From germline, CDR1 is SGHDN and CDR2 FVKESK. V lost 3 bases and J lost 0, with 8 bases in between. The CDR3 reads CASSQYGMNTEAFF. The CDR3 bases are TGTGCCAGCAGCCAGTACGGCATGAACACTGAAGCTTTCTTT.

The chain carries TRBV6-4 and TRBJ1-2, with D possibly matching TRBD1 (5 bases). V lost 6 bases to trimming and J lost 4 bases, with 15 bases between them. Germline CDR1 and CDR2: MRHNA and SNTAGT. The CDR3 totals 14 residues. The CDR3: CASRQGPGGYGYTF. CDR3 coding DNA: TGTGCCAGCAGACAAGGTCCCGGGGGCTATGGCTACACCTTC.

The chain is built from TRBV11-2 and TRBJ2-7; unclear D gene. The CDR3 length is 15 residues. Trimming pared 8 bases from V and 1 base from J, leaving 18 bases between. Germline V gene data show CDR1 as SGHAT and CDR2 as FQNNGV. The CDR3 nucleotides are TGTGCCAGCCGCAGCTTTCTCAGGAATTCCTACGAGCAGTACTTC. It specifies CASRSFLRNSYEQYF.

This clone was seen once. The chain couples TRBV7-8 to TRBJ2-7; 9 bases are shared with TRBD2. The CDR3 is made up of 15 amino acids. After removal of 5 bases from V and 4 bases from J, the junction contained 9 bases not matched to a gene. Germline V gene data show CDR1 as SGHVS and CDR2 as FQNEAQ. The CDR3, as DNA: TGTGCCAGCAGCCGCACCGGGCTAGCGGGATACGAGCAGTACTTC. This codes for CASSRTGLAGYEQYF.

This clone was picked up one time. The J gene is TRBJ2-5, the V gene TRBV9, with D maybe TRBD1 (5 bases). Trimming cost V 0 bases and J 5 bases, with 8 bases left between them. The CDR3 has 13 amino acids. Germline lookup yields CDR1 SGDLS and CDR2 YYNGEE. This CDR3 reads CASSVGTIETQYF. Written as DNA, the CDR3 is TGTGCCAGCAGCGTAGGGACAATCGAGACCCAGTACTTC.

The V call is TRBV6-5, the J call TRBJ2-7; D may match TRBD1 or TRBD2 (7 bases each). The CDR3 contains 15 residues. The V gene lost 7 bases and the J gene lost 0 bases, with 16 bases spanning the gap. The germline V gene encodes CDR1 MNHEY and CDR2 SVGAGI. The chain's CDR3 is CASTQGGTTSYEQYF. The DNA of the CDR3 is TGTGCCAGCACTCAGGGGGGGACTACCTCCTACGAGCAGTACTTC.

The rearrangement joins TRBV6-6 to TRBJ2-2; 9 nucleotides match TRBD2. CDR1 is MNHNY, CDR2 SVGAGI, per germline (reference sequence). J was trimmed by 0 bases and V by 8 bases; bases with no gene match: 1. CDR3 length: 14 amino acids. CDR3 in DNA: TGTGCCAGCCTAGCGGGAACGAACACCGGGGAGCTGTTTTTT. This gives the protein CASLAGTNTGELFF.

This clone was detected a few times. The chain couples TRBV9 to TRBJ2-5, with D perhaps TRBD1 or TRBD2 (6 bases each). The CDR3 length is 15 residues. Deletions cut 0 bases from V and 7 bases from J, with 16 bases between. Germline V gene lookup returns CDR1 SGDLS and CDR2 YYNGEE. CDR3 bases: TGTGCCAGCAGCGTAGACGGAGGGGGAAAGGGGACCCAGTACTTC. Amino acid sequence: CASSVDGGGKGTQYF.

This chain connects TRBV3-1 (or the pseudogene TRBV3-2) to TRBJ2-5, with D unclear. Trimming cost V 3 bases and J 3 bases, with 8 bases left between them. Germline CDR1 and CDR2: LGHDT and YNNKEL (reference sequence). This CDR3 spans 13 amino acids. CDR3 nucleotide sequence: TGTGCCAGCAGCCAGGGCTTAAAAGAGACCCAGTACTTC. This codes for CASSQGLKETQYF.